This T cell receptor beta chain was captured in a study of monozygotic twins with inflammatory bowel disease. This CDR3 region has 17 residues. Germline V gene data show CDR1 as SEHNR and CDR2 as FQNEAQ (reference sequence). Per TCR library, about 3,300 ng of total RNA was used. Each UMI harboured a 6-nucleotide sample barcode and was appended via template switching. Two rounds of nested PCR, of roughly 15 and 9 cycles, were run on TCRalpha and TCRbeta cDNA. One entry per CDR3 protein, without DNA, is what TCRdb gives after re-calling the 5' RACE reads. Across fewer than 350,000 distinct CDR3 sequences, the top ten clones capture roughly 2% of the sample. On this clonotype: Its antigen is unidentified.

Study conclusions and caveats: The authors found no support for a single strong IBD-associated signal or clonotype.

V usage is TRBV7-9 and J usage is TRBJ2-7; TCRdb selects TRBD2, and the lack of DNA leaves this call unchecked. Sequencing was done on a sample of blood. This clonotype was obtained from a human donor with ulcerative colitis or Crohn's disease, or a healthy co-twin of an affected twin (not recorded which). CDR3 residues: CASSPSMGGNPSYEQYF.